The 27 T cell receptor beta chains given below trace back to one sample, sequenced in a study of Graves' ophthalmopathy and Graves' hyperthyroidism. RNA transcripts were the template, and TCR beta CDR3 regions were amplified from them. In the first round, RT-PCR was carried out with HTBI primers, and a multiplex PCR formed the second round. MiXCR, run by TCRdb on the multiplex PCR reads, gives a single entry per CDR3 protein. The sample carries about 400,000 distinct CDR3 sequences, about 21% recorded once. The source material was peripheral blood. The receptors come from a woman between 18 and 29 years old with stable Graves' hyperthyroidism.

This clonotype was seen many times. This chain links TRBV19 with TRBJ1-2, with 9 bases identical to TRBD1. This CDR3 comprises 12 residues. Germline loops: CDR1 LNHDA, CDR2 SQIVND (reference sequence). Losses at the gene ends were 7 bases for V and 5 bases for J; bases not matched to a gene: 2. For the CDR3, the DNA is TGTGCCAGTAAGGGGACAGGGTATGGCTACACCTTC. Its translation: CASKGTGYGYTF. The variable domain in full, completed from reference TRBV19 and TRBJ1-2, reads DGGITQSPKYLFRKEGQNVTLSCEQNLNHDAMYWYRQDPGQGLRLIYYSQIVNDFQKGDIAEGYSVSREKKESFPLTVTSAQKNPTAFYLCASKGTGYGYTFGSGTRLTVV.

This clonotype was detected only a few times. V gene TRBV4-1 combines with J gene TRBJ2-7; 7 bases map to TRBD1. CDR1 is MGHRA, CDR2 YSYEKL, per germline. The CDR3 is made up of 17 amino acids. V shed 0 bases and J 1 base; nucleotides not matched to a gene: 9. This CDR3 is CASSQESGQALSYEQYF. The CDR3 coding sequence is TGCGCCAGCAGCCAAGAAAGCGGACAGGCATTATCCTACGAGCAGTACTTC.

The rearrangement joins TRBV19 to TRBJ2-7; D is uncertain. The CDR3 length is 14 residues. Germline V gene lookup returns CDR1 LNHDA and CDR2 SQIVND (reference sequence). Trimming stripped 3 bases from V and 2 bases from J, with 11 bases between. CDR3 protein: CASSMSPGTYEQYF. The CDR3 coding sequence is TGTGCCAGTAGTATGTCCCCAGGCACCTACGAGCAGTACTTC.

At least ten counts were recorded for this clonotype. The CDR3 nucleotides read TGTGCCAGCAGCTTAGGGGCAGCGAACACTGAAGCTTTCTTT. Translated, it gives CASSLGAANTEAFF. The chain has TRBV7-3 and TRBJ1-1; D possibly corresponds to TRBD1 (5 bases). The CDR3 sequence is 14 residues long. Germline V lookup: CDR1 SGHTA, CDR2 FQGTGA. V lost 2 bases to trimming and J lost 1 base, with 8 bases between them.

This clonotype has at least ten counts. The chain uses TRBV4-1 and TRBJ1-2; D is unclear. Trimming shortened V by 0 bases and J by 4 bases, and 12 bases separated the two germline ends. The length of the CDR3 is 15 residues. The germline CDR1 and CDR2 sequences are MGHRA and YSYEKL. Written as DNA, the CDR3 is TGCGCCAGCAGCCAAGATGGGTTGGACTTCTATGGCTACACCTTC. Protein product: CASSQDGLDFYGYTF.

This clonotype has ten or more counts. The chain employs TRBV20-1 and TRBJ2-7, with TRBD2 identical over 14 bases. Germline-derived CDR1 and CDR2 are DFQATT and SNEGSKA (reference sequence). The CDR3 totals 16 residues. Trimming removed 4 bases from V and 5 bases from J; junction bases left unmatched: 10. CDR3 bases: TGCAGTGCTATAGGGGGCAGACTAGCGGGAGGGGACGAGCAGTACTTC. Its translation is CSAIGGRLAGGDEQYF.

V usage is TRBV10-3 and J usage is TRBJ2-7; TRBD1 agrees at 10 bases. Per the germline V gene, CDR1 is ENHRY and CDR2 is SYGVKD. With V trimmed by 2 bases and J by 6 bases, 7 bases remained unmatched. This CDR3 has 15 amino acids. The CDR3 bases are TGTGCCATCAGTGAGCCCCCGGGACAGGGGTTCGAGCAGTACTTC. Encoded protein: CAISEPPGQGFEQYF.

This clonotype was detected many times. The chain has TRBV15 and TRBJ2-5; D is unclear. With 2 bases removed from V and 5 bases from J, the gap between germline ends came to 9 bases. This CDR3 region has 13 residues. Per germline, CDR1 LNHNV and CDR2 YYDKDF (reference sequence). CDR3 nucleotide sequence: TGTGCCACCAGCAGAATACTACAGGAGACCCAGTACTTC. It translates to CATSRILQETQYF.

This clonotype was seen at least ten times. V and J are TRBV5-1 and TRBJ2-2; unclear D gene. V gave up 4 bases and J gave up 1 base, with 11 bases separating them. CDR3 length: 15 amino acids. CDR1 and CDR2 (germline): SGHRS, YFSETQ. The chain's CDR3 is CASSVDAGNTGELFF. CDR3 coding DNA: TGCGCCAGCAGCGTAGATGCAGGGAACACCGGGGAGCTGTTTTTT.

In its sample, this clonotype was seen many times. The chain links TRBV11-2 to TRBJ2-7; possible D gene TRBD2, 6 bases. The V end was cut by 1 base, the J end by 3 bases, with 10 bases between. The CDR3 loop spans 14 amino acids. The germline gives CDR1 SGHAT, CDR2 FQNNGV. The CDR3 DNA reads TGTGCCAGCAGCTTAGCCCTAGCGAGCTACGAGCAGTACTTC. This sequence encodes CASSLALASYEQYF.

Ten or more counts support this clonotype. CDR3 coding DNA: TGCAGCGTTGAAGTTGGGGCTAGCGCCTCTGGGGAGCAGTACTTC. It translates to CSVEVGASASGEQYF. This chain links TRBV29-1 with TRBJ2-7; tentatively, D is TRBD2 (6 bases). Trimming removed 1 base from V and 7 bases from J, with 20 bases in between. The CDR3 consists of 15 residues. Germline lookup yields CDR1 SQVTM and CDR2 ANQGSEA.

This clonotype was detected many times. The rearrangement uses TRBV12-3 or TRBV12-4 and TRBJ1-5; D might be TRBD1 (5 bases). V lost 5 bases and J 7 bases, leaving 12 bases between the germline ends. There are 13 residues in the CDR3. The CDR3 protein is CASSKGGAQPQHF. DNA for the CDR3: TGTGCCAGCAGTAAGGGAGGGGCACAGCCCCAGCATTTT.

This clonotype was recorded many times. The chain joins TRBV4-1 to TRBJ1-1; D perhaps matches TRBD1 (5 bases). The V end was cut by 7 bases, the J end by 0 bases, with 15 bases between. The CDR3 contains 15 residues. The germline CDR1 and CDR2 sequences are MGHRA and YSYEKL. CDR3 sequence (DNA): TGCGCCAGCACCGACGGGGGGAAGATGAACACTGAAGCTTTCTTT. Encoded protein: CASTDGGKMNTEAFF.

There are a few counts of this clonotype. The chain links TRBV10-3 to TRBJ1-5, with D uncertain. Germline V gene sequence: CDR1 ENHRY, CDR2 SYGVKD. The CDR3 length is 13 residues. The V and J ends lost 6 bases and 0 bases respectively, with 6 bases between them. Here the CDR3 reads CAIRLNSNQPQHF. CDR3 coding DNA: TGTGCCATCAGGTTGAATAGCAATCAGCCCCAGCATTTT.

Many counts were recorded for this clonotype. This chain joins TRBV7-2 and TRBJ2-2; a weak D match, TRBD2 (6 bases). The CDR3 spans 14 residues. Trimming pared 2 bases from V and 9 bases from J, leaving 13 bases between. Germline assignment: CDR1 SGHTA and CDR2 FQGNSA. This CDR3 reads CASSLLTRERELFF. The CDR3 bases are TGTGCCAGCAGCTTATTAACCCGGGAGAGGGAGCTGTTTTTT.

This rearrangement joins TRBV10-3 to TRBJ2-5; 8 nucleotides line up with TRBD2. The CDR3 length is 15 residues. Trimming at V came to 3 bases and at J to 4 bases, leaving 7 bases not matched to a gene. Germline V CDR1 and CDR2: ENHRY, SYGVKD. Here the CDR3 reads CAISDSGGRRETQYF. Written as DNA, the CDR3 is TGTGCCATCAGTGACAGCGGGGGCCGTAGAGAGACCCAGTACTTC.

A word on this clonotype: A much larger clone lies a single base off, so this may be a read error. In DNA, the CDR3 is TGCGCCAGCAGCTTGGAAGGGAGCGACATTCAGTACTTC. Translating it yields CASSLEGSDIQYF. This chain links TRBV5-1 with TRBJ2-4; TRBD2 is a possible D gene (5 bases). This CDR3 spans 13 amino acids. Germline loops: CDR1 SGHRS, CDR2 YFSETQ. V lost 0 bases to trimming and J lost 8 bases, with 9 bases between them.

V gene TRBV28 combines with J gene TRBJ2-7, with 10 bases aligning to TRBD2. V dropped 2 bases and J dropped 2; count of bases not matched to a gene: 15. Germline V gives CDR1 MDHEN, CDR2 SYDVKM. The CDR3 sequence is 19 residues long. CDR3 DNA sequence: TGTGCCAGCAGTTTAAAGCTAGCGGGAGCCTCTAACCACCCCTACGAGCAGTACTTC. Encoded protein: CASSLKLAGASNHPYEQYF.

This clonotype was observed many times. The genes are TRBV12-3 or TRBV12-4 and TRBJ2-5; D might be TRBD1 or TRBD2, each matching 6 bases. This CDR3 is 16 amino acids long. V was clipped by 6 bases and J by 1 base, with 18 bases between them. In nucleotides, the CDR3 is TGTGCCAGCAGCAGTTGGACATCGGGGGCCCAAGAGACCCAGTACTTC. This codes for CASSSWTSGAQETQYF.

The rearrangement uses TRBV25-1 and TRBJ1-5; no clear D gene. Trimming shortened V by 5 bases and J by 9 bases, and 11 bases separated the two germline ends. Germline loops: CDR1 MGHDK, CDR2 SYGVNS. This CDR3 is 12 amino acids long. The CDR3 DNA reads as TGTGCCAGCAGTCGGGCCGACGGGCCCCAGCATTTT. Protein sequence: CASSRADGPQHF.

This clonotype appeared many times. V gene TRBV20-1 combines with J gene TRBJ1-5; D is possibly TRBD1 (5 bases). Trimming removed 6 bases from V and 6 bases from J, with 24 bases in between. Germline V gene data show CDR1 as DFQATT and CDR2 as SNEGSKA (reference sequence). This CDR3 is built from 16 residues. The CDR3 region has the DNA TGCAGTGCCTCGGGCCCGATCGGGGGGTTGGCTCAGCCCCAGCATTTT. It codes for CSASGPIGGLAQPQHF.

This clonotype was picked up many times. This chain connects TRBV19 to TRBJ2-5; 10 bases fit TRBD2. V dropped 6 bases and J dropped 5; count of bases not matched to a gene: 12. The CDR3 loop spans 16 amino acids. The germline CDR1 and CDR2 sequences are LNHDA and SQIVND (reference sequence). The CDR3 loop is CASRSRTSGSGETQYF. CDR3 in DNA: TGTGCCAGTAGATCCAGGACTAGCGGCTCTGGGGAGACCCAGTACTTC.

V is TRBV14 and J is TRBJ2-7; 8 nucleotides align to TRBD1. V lost 0 bases and J lost 6; bases outside the gene matches: 7. The CDR3 sequence is 15 residues long. Germline loops: CDR1 SGHDN, CDR2 FVKESK. CDR3 amino acids: CASSQERQGAGEQYF. CDR3 DNA sequence: TGTGCCAGCAGCCAAGAAAGGCAGGGGGCCGGCGAGCAGTACTTC. Full variable domain (outside the CDR3, taken from reference TRBV14 and TRBJ2-7): EAGVTQFPSHSVIEKGQTVTLRCDPISGHDNLYWYRRVMGKEIKFLLHFVKESKQDESGMPNNRFLAERTGGTYSTLKVQPAELEDSGVYFCASSQERQGAGEQYFGPGTRLTVT.

This clonotype was counted between two and nine times. The gene calls are TRBV12-3 or TRBV12-4 and TRBJ1-1; unclear D gene. This CDR3 has 15 amino acids. With 2 bases removed from V and 0 bases from J, the gap between germline ends came to 10 bases. The DNA for the CDR3 is TGTGCCAGCAGTTTATCAGTGCGGATGAACACTGAAGCTTTCTTT. This translates into CASSLSVRMNTEAFF.

This clonotype was seen at least ten times. This rearrangement joins TRBV30 to TRBJ1-6; 8 bases map to TRBD1. The CDR3 length is 13 residues. Unmatched junction bases numbered 3, after V lost 4 bases and J lost 7 bases. Germline CDR1 and CDR2: GTSNPN and SVGIG (reference sequence). CDR3 protein: CAWTDRGNSPLHF. The CDR3 DNA reads TGTGCCTGGACCGACAGGGGAAATTCACCCCTCCACTTT.

This clonotype was seen at least ten times. The V gene is TRBV5-1, the J gene TRBJ1-2, with D unresolved. CDR3 length: 13 residues. Germline V CDR1 and CDR2: SGHRS, YFSETQ. Trimming removed 0 bases from V and 8 bases from J, with 11 bases in between. Here the CDR3 reads CASSLVAETGYTF. In DNA, the CDR3 is TGCGCCAGCAGCTTGGTAGCGGAAACCGGCTACACCTTC.

The chain employs TRBV6-2 or TRBV6-3 and TRBJ2-7; D possibly corresponds to TRBD2 (6 bases). Germline V gene sequence: CDR1 MNHEY, CDR2 SVGEGT. There are 15 residues in the CDR3. The ends were cut back, 0 bases at V and 4 bases at J, with 13 bases in the middle. Here the CDR3 reads CASSYSTGARYEQYF. The CDR3 DNA reads TGTGCCAGCAGTTACTCGACGGGAGCGAGGTACGAGCAGTACTTC.